The 20 T cell receptor beta chains below all came from one sample that was sequenced in a study of shared clonotypes between healthy human individuals. The table came from immunoSEQ multiplex PCR; TCRdb's copy has only in-frame clones and leaves some out. Seen here are a few million clones, roughly 93% observed once, and the top ten hold 0.39%. Specimen: naive CD4+ T cells from PBMCs. Subset of the sample: CD45RA+ positively selected. The receptors derive from a young man in good health. Some clones in this sample may be carry-over from other donors' samples.

This chain links TRBV11-2 with TRBJ2-7; the D is unclear. In germline, CDR1 is SGHAT, CDR2 FQNNGV. The V end was cut by 1 base, the J end by 2 bases, with 12 bases between. The CDR3 runs 15 residues. CDR3 nucleotide sequence: TGTGCCAGCAGCTTAGTGTGGTCCTCACCCTACGAGCAGTACTTC. Its translation: CASSLVWSSPYEQYF.

The V and J genes are TRBV7-8 and TRBJ2-2, with 8 nucleotides matching TRBD2. The V gene's germline CDR1 is SGHVS and CDR2 FQNEAQ. V was pared by 3 bases and J by 4 bases, with 4 bases of the junction left unmatched. The CDR3 runs 15 residues. The CDR3 DNA follows: TGTGCCAGCAGCTTGACTAGCGCTAGCACCGGGGAGCTGTTTTTT. This codes for CASSLTSASTGELFF.

A word on this clone: This specimen includes other DNA sequences encoding the same CDR3. V and J are TRBV18 and TRBJ2-7; 8 bases match TRBD1. Germline CDR1 is KGHSH and CDR2 is LQKENI. Trimming cost V 3 bases and J 6 bases; bases outside gene matches: 4. The CDR3 is 13 amino acids. CDR3 amino acids: CASSPGQGREQYF. As DNA, the CDR3 is TGTGCCAGCTCACCCGGACAGGGTCGCGAGCAGTACTTC.

The CDR3 protein is CASSEWASGSGNEQFF. Written as DNA, the CDR3 is TGCGCCAGCAGTGAGTGGGCTAGCGGGAGTGGAAATGAGCAGTTCTTC. The chain carries TRBV10-1 and TRBJ2-1, with 10 positions matching TRBD2. The trim removed 1 base at V and 7 bases at J, leaving 7 bases unmatched. This CDR3 has 16 residues. Germline-derived CDR1 and CDR2 are WNHNN and SYGVQD (reference sequence).

The chain employs TRBV19 and TRBJ1-3; D uncertain. The V gene lost 5 bases and the J gene lost 0 bases, with 8 bases spanning the gap. The CDR3 runs to 14 residues. The germline V gene has CDR1 LNHDA and CDR2 SQIVND (reference sequence). In nucleotides, the CDR3 is TGTGCCAGTAGTCTATCTTTCTCTGGAAACACCATATATTTT. Amino acids: CASSLSFSGNTIYF.

The chain joins TRBV9 to TRBJ1-2; 10 nucleotides agree with TRBD1. Germline CDR1 SGDLS, CDR2 YYNGEE. V dropped 0 bases and J dropped 8; count of bases not matched to a gene: 13. The CDR3 has 17 residues. CDR3 in DNA: TGTGCCAGCAGCGTAGGGCAGGATCCGGGACAGGGGCGCGGCTACACCTTC. This translates into CASSVGQDPGQGRGYTF.

V is TRBV11-2 and J is TRBJ1-2; no clear D gene. The germline V gene has CDR1 SGHAT and CDR2 FQNNGV. V was pared by 2 bases and J by 4 bases, with 20 bases between. The CDR3 extends over 17 amino acids. The CDR3 nucleotides read TGTGCCAGCAGCTTATCCAAGCGGGAAGGGAGAGGCTATGGCTACACCTTC. Amino acids: CASSLSKREGRGYGYTF.

The chain links TRBV4-2 to TRBJ1-3; a possible D gene is TRBD1 (5 bases). The CDR3 consists of 18 residues. Per the germline V gene, CDR1 is LGHNA and CDR2 is YNFKEQ. The V gene lost 0 bases and the J gene lost 2 bases, with 17 bases spanning the gap. CDR3 region: CASSQESRADRAGNTIYF. The CDR3 DNA reads TGTGCCAGCAGCCAAGAATCCAGGGCTGACCGAGCTGGAAACACCATATATTTT.

CDR3 in amino acids: CAISDPSLAGGPYEQYF. CDR3 nucleotides: TGTGCCATCAGTGACCCGAGCTTAGCGGGAGGGCCCTACGAGCAGTACTTC. The rearrangement uses TRBV10-3 and TRBJ2-7, with TRBD2 matching over 11 bases. V trimming: 3 bases; J trimming: 2 bases; junction bases outside the gene matches: 9. CDR1 and CDR2 (germline): ENHRY, SYGVKD. The CDR3 loop spans 17 amino acids.

The rearrangement uses TRBV2 and TRBJ2-5; TRBD2 matches 8 bases. V trimming: 0 bases; J trimming: 6 bases; junction bases outside the gene matches: 15. This CDR3 contains 18 residues. CDR1 and CDR2 (germline): SNHLY, FYNNEI. The CDR3: CASSEAFREGPSSKTQYF. CDR3 DNA sequence: TGTGCCAGCAGTGAAGCGTTCCGGGAGGGCCCTTCGTCAAAGACCCAGTACTTC. Filled out from reference TRBV2 and TRBJ2-5, the complete variable domain reads EPEVTQTPSHQVTQMGQEVILRCVPISNHLYFYWYRQILGQKVEFLVSFYNNEISEKSEIFDDQFSVERPDGSNFTLKIRSTKLEDSAMYFCASSEAFREGPSSKTQYFGPGTRLLVL.

V and J are TRBV7-2 and TRBJ2-2; no firm D call. The CDR3 contains 12 residues. CDR1 SGHTA and CDR2 FQGNSA come from the germline V gene. The ends were cut back, 4 bases at V and 5 bases at J, with 5 bases in the middle. In nucleotides, the CDR3 is TGTGCCAGCAGCTATAGGACCGGGGAGCTGTTTTTT. Translating gives CASSYRTGELFF.

With respect to this clone: Other DNA sequences from this sample encode an identical CDR3 as well. The V gene is TRBV5-4, the J gene TRBJ2-7; 8 bases map to TRBD1. The CDR3 length is 14 residues. V lost 3 bases to trimming and J lost 2 bases; unmatched junction nucleotides: 4. Germline CDR1 is SGHNT and CDR2 is YYREEE (reference sequence). The CDR3 DNA reads TGTGCCAGCAGCTCCGGGACAGGCCCCTACGAGCAGTACTTC. This sequence encodes CASSSGTGPYEQYF.

The V gene is TRBV7-3, the J gene TRBJ2-2; D call uncertain. In germline, CDR1 is SGHTA, CDR2 FQGTGA. The germline V and J ends were trimmed by 5 bases and 7 bases, with 17 bases remaining between them. CDR3 length equals 15 residues. CDR3 in amino acids: CASSRDPLLVGELFF. As DNA, the CDR3 is TGTGCCAGCAGCCGAGACCCTCTCCTAGTCGGGGAGCTGTTTTTT. Using reference TRBV7-3 and TRBJ2-2 for the parts outside the CDR3, the full variable domain is GAGVSQTPSNKVTEKGKYVELRCDPISGHTALYWYRQSLGQGPEFLIYFQGTGAADDSGLPNDRFFAVRPEGSVSTLKIQRTERGDSAVYLCASSRDPLLVGELFFGEGSRLTVL.

The V gene is TRBV4-2, the J gene TRBJ2-7; weak D call: TRBD2 (5 bases). The germline V gene encodes CDR1 LGHNA and CDR2 YNFKEQ. The CDR3 runs 13 residues. V was cut by 4 bases and J by 3 bases, with 10 bases left in between. CDR3 nucleotides: TGTGCCAGCAGCCGAGGACTGTACTACGAGCAGTACTTC. It specifies CASSRGLYYEQYF.

This CDR3 reads CASSLQGQGEQYF. Here the CDR3 DNA reads TGTGCCAGCAGTCTCCAGGGGCAGGGCGAGCAGTACTTC. V is TRBV28 and J is TRBJ2-7; D may be TRBD1 (6 bases). CDR1 is MDHEN and CDR2 is SYDVKM in the germline V gene. CDR3 length: 13 residues. The V end was cut by 5 bases, the J end by 6 bases, with 14 bases between.

This rearrangement joins TRBV20-1 to TRBJ2-2, with D hard to call. The germline V and J ends were trimmed by 2 bases and 7 bases, with 5 bases remaining between them. CDR1 DFQATT and CDR2 SNEGSKA come from the germline V gene (reference sequence). This CDR3 spans 11 amino acids. In DNA, the CDR3 is TGCAGTGCTAGACTGAACGGGGAGCTGTTTTTT. It encodes CSARLNGELFF.

CDR3 nucleotides: TGCGCCAGCAGCTTTAGCGGGAGGGCCCAGGGTGAGCAGTTCTTC. Residues: CASSFSGRAQGEQFF. The chain links TRBV5-1 to TRBJ2-1; 11 bases are a match to TRBD2. The CDR3 runs 15 residues. The germline CDR1 and CDR2 sequences are SGHRS and YFSETQ. The J segment lost 9 bases and the V segment lost 2 bases, leaving 7 bases of the junction unmatched.

The chain has TRBV6-5 and TRBJ1-1; unclear D gene. Germline V lookup: CDR1 MNHEY, CDR2 SVGAGI. The CDR3 is 13 amino acids. V lost 6 bases, J lost 0 bases, and 8 bases lay in between. CDR3 sequence reads: CASSAGMNTEAFF. DNA of the CDR3: TGTGCCAGCAGCGCGGGAATGAACACTGAAGCTTTCTTT.

This clone was detected only once. The V call is TRBV19, the J call TRBJ1-2; 9 bases fit TRBD1. Germline CDR1 and CDR2: LNHDA and SQIVND (reference sequence). This CDR3 comprises 13 residues. The V and J ends lost 4 bases and 7 bases, in that order; junction bases with no gene match: 4. The DNA for the CDR3 is TGTGCCAGTAGTACCGGGACAGGGACTGGCTACACCTTC. It yields the protein CASSTGTGTGYTF.

This chain links TRBV11-2 with TRBJ1-2, with TRBD1 matching over 9 bases. CDR3 length: 16 residues. The J segment lost 5 bases and the V segment lost 5 bases, leaving 12 bases of the junction unmatched. Germline-derived CDR1 and CDR2 are SGHAT and FQNNGV. Written as DNA, the CDR3 is TGTGCCAGCAGCGGATTCCGGGACAGGGATCAGTATGGCTACACCTTC. This translates into CASSGFRDRDQYGYTF. The full variable domain, with the rest looked up from reference TRBV11-2 and TRBJ1-2, is EAGVAQSPRYKIIEKRQSVAFWCNPISGHATLYWYQQILGQGPKLLIQFQNNGVVDDSQLPKDRFSAERLKGVDSTLKIQPAKLEDSAVYLCASSGFRDRDQYGYTFGSGTRLTVV.